Sequencing of this T cell receptor beta chain was carried out in a study of T cells in Graves' hyperthyroidism and ophthalmopathy. Each diagnosis drew on symptoms, thyroxine, TRAb, thyroid ultrasound and orbital computed tomography findings. Worth noting for this clonotype: Its antigen remains unknown.

Amplification of TCR beta CDR3 regions used RNA as the template. Primed by the HTBI set, a first-round RT-PCR was run on the TCR CDR3. TCRdb reprocessed the multiplex PCR reads via MiXCR and lists one record per CDR3 protein. The data hold around 620,000 distinct CDR3 sequences, with just over 45% observed a single time. Study observations and caveats: Blood also contained most expanded thyroid clonotypes above 0.001.

Germline loops: CDR1 SGHAT, CDR2 FQNNGV. This CDR3 has 15 residues. V dropped 5 bases and J dropped 5 bases, with 17 bases sitting between them. The specimen sequenced was peripheral blood or thyroid tissue (not recorded which). The chain employs TRBV11-2 and TRBJ2-3, with D perhaps given as TRBD1 or TRBD2 (5 bases each). The TCR was taken from an adult woman with Graves' disease, either hyperthyroidism or ophthalmopathy (not recorded which). This chain's CDR3 is CASSRGGIWGDTQYF. The CDR3 nucleotides read TGTGCCAGCAGCCGTGGGGGTATCTGGGGAGATACGCAGTATTTT.